This entry concerns a single TCR beta chain. Its antigen remains unidentified. The record originates from a study of metastatic and nonmetastatic thyroid tumors. Study-level information: Malignant and benign thyroid patients had repertoires compared in peripheral blood and tumor or nodule tissue.

Ahead of thyroid surgery, no patient had received treatment of any kind. Findings and limits, study-wide: When malignant thyroid tumors were compared with benign nodules, TCR beta diversity was reportedly significantly higher in the malignant tumors. This held in both blood and tumor samples.

The CDR3 is made up of 15 amino acids. Looked up from germline, CDR1 is SNHLY and CDR2 is FYNNEI. Trimming removed 3 bases at V and 8 bases at J, with 14 bases between. Under the authors' procedure: Using the CDR3 differences seen across clinicopathological groups, the authors built a distant-metastasis classifier for papillary thyroid cancer, which was meant to discriminate distant-metastatic patients. TCRdb re-processed the PCR reads through MiXCR. TCRdb's processing, not the authors', yielded these V and J calls. The sample contains roughly 25,000 clones, roughly 12% of which appear only once. Sequenced: blood. The V gene is TRBV2, the J gene TRBJ1-6; D is perhaps TRBD1 (6 bases). The clonotype comes from a female donor with papillary thyroid cancer or a benign thyroid nodule (not recorded which). Some clones in this sample may be carry-over from other donors' samples. CDR3 bases: TGTGCCAGCAGTGAGGGGGGCAATTCGGATTCACCCCTCCACTTT. Residues: CASSEGGNSDSPLHF.